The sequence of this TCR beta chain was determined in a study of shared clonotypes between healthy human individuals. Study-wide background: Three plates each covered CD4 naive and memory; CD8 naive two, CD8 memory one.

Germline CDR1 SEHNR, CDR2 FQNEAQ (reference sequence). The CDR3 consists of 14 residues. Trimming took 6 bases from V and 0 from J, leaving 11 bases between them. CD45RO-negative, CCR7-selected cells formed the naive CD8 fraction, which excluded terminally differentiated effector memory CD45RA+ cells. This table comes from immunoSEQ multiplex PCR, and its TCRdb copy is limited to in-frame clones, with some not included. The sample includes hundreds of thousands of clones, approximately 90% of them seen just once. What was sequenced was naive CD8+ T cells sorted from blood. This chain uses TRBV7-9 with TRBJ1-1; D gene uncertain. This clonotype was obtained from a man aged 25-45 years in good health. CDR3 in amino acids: CASSPPQVNTEAFF. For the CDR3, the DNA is TGTGCCAGCAGTCCCCCACAAGTGAACACTGAAGCTTTCTTT.